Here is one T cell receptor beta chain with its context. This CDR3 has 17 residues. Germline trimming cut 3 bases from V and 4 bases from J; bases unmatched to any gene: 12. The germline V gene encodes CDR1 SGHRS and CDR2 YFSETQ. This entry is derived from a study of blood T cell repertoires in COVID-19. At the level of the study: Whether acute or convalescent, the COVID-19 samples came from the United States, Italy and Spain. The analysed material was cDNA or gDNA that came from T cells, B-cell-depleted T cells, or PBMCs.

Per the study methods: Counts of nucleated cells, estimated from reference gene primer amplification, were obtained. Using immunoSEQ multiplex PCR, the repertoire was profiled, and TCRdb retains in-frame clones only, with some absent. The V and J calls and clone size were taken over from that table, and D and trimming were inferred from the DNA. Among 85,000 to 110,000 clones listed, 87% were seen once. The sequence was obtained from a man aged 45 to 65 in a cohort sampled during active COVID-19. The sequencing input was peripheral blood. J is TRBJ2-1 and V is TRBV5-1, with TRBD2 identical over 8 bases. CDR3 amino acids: CASSSLTGGLLYNEQFF. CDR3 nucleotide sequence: TGCGCCAGCAGCTCCCTAACGGGGGGGTTATTATACAATGAGCAGTTCTTC.